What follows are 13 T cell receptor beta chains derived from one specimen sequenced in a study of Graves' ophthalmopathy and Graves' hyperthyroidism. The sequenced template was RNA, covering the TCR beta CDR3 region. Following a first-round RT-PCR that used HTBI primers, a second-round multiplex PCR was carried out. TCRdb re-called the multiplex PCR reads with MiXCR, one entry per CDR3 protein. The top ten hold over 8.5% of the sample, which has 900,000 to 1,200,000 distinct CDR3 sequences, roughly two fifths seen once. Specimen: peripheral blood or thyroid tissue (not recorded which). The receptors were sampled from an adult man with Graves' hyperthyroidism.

In DNA, the CDR3 is TGCGCCAGCAGTGCCGGACAGGGCGGTCACGAGCAGTACTTC. Translation gives CASSAGQGGHEQYF. This sequence joins TRBV10-2 and TRBJ2-7; 8 bases map to TRBD1. CDR3 length: 14 amino acids. J gave up 5 bases and V 4 bases, and 7 bases lay outside the gene matches. Looked up from germline, CDR1 is WSHSY and CDR2 is SAAADI.

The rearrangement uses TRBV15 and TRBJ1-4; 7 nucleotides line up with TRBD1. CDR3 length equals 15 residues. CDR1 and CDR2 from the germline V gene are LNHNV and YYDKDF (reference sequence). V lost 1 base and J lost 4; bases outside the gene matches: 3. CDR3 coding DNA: TGTGCCACCAGCAGAGTGGGACAGCTTAATGAAAAACTGTTTTTT. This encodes CATSRVGQLNEKLFF.

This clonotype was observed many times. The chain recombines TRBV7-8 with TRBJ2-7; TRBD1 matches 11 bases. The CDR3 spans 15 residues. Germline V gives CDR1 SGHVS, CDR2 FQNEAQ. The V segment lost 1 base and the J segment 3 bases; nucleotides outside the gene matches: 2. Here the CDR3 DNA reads TGTGCCAGCAGCTTAGGGGGGACAGGGGGCTACGAGCAGTACTTC. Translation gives CASSLGGTGGYEQYF.

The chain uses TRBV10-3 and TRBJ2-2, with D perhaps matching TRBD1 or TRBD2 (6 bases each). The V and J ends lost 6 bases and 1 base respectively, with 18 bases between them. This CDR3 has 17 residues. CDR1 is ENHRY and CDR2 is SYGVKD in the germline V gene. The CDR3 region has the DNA TGTGCCATCAGGGAGGTAGGGGGGACCGGGAACACCGGGGAGCTGTTTTTT. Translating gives CAIREVGGTGNTGELFF.

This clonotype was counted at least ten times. The CDR3 reads CASSSWDRGNSPLHF. DNA for the CDR3: TGTGCCAGCAGCTCCTGGGACAGGGGTAATTCACCCCTCCACTTT. The chain recombines TRBV7-3 with TRBJ1-6; 10 bases map to TRBD1. Germline V gene data show CDR1 as SGHTA and CDR2 as FQGTGA. The CDR3 has 15 residues. The junction had 3 bases not matched to a gene; V was cut back by 4 bases and J by 6 bases.

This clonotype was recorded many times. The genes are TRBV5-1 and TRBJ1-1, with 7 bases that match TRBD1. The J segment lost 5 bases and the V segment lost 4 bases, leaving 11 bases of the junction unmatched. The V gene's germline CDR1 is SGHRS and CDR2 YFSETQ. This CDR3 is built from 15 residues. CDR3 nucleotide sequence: TGCGCCAGCAGCGGGGGACAGATCCCAAAGACTGAAGCTTTCTTT. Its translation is CASSGGQIPKTEAFF.

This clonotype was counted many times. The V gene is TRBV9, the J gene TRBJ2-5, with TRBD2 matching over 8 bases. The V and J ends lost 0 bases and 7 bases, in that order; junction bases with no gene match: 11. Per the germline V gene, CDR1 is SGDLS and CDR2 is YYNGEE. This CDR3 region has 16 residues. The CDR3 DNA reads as TGTGCCAGCAGCGTAGGTGGCGGGGGGTCCCTCAGGACCCAGTACTTC. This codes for CASSVGGGGSLRTQYF.

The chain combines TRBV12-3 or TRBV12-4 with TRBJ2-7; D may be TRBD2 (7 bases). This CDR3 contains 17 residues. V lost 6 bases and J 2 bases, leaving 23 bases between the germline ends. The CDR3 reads CASSLRRGRGATYEQYF. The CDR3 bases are TGTGCCAGCAGCCTCCGGCGGGGGCGGGGTGCGACCTACGAGCAGTACTTC.

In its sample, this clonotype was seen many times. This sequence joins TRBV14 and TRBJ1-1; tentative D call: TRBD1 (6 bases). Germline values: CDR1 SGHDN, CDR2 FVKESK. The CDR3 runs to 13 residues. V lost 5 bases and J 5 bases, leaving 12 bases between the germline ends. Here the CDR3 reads CASSARQVTEAFF. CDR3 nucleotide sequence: TGTGCCAGCAGCGCCCGACAGGTTACTGAAGCTTTCTTT.

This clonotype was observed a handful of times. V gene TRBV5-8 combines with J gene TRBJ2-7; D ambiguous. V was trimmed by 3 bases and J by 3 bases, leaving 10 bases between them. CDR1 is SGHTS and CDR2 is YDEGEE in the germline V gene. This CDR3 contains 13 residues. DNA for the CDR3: TGTGCCAGCAGCTACACTGGTAACTACGAGCAGTACTTC. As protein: CASSYTGNYEQYF.

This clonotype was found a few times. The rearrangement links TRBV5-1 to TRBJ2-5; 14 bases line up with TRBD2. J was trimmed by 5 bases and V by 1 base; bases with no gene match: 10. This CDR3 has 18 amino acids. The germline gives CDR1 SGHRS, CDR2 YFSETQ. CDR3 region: CASSLIRTSGRPGETQYF. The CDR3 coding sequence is TGCGCCAGCAGCTTGATCAGGACTAGCGGGAGGCCAGGGGAGACCCAGTACTTC.

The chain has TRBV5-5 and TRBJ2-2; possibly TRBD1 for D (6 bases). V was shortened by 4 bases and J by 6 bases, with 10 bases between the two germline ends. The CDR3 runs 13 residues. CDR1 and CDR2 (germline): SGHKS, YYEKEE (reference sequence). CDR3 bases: TGTGCCAGCAGCCAGAAGGGGGCCGGGGAGCTGTTTTTT. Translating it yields CASSQKGAGELFF.

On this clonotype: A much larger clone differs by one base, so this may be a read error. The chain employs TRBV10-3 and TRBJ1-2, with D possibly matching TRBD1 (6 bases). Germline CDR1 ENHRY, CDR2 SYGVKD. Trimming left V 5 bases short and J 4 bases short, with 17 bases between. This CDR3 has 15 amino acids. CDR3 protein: CAISYGSQGTYGYTF. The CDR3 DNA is TGTGCCATCAGTTACGGTAGTCAGGGGACCTATGGCTACACCTTC.